This entry lists 4 T cell receptor beta chains sequenced from one sample in a study of tumor-infiltrating lymphocytes in primary liver carcinoma. Blood RNA came from unsorted whole blood; germline DNA was also extracted. TCR beta cDNA was made from around 460 ng total RNA with a constant-region primer. What produced the TCR beta libraries was three nested multiplex PCR rounds using slightly modified ARM-PCR. Investigators reported that the first two PCR rounds, at about 9 cycles each, used TRBV1-TRBV30 forward primers with a C-beta reverse primer. TCRdb itself ran the multiplex PCR reads through MiXCR, one entry per CDR3 protein. Among about 310,000 distinct CDR3 sequences listed, roughly 60% were seen once. The sequenced sample consisted of peripheral blood. These receptors originate from a man aged 40-55 years with primary liver carcinoma and hepatitis B virus infection.

This clonotype was counted a few times. CDR3 nucleotides: TGCAGTGCTAACCCCGCAGATACGCAGTATTTT. This codes for CSANPADTQYF. The chain combines TRBV20-1 with TRBJ2-3; D is uncertain. Germline V gene data show CDR1 as DFQATT and CDR2 as SNEGSKA (reference sequence). The CDR3 length is 11 residues. V lost 4 bases to trimming and J lost 4 bases, with 6 bases between them.

A few counts support this clonotype. The missing conserved phenylalanine or tryptophan at the end of this CDR3 makes a read error likely. The rearrangement joins TRBV28 to TRBJ2-1; D possibly corresponds to TRBD2 (6 bases). Germline lookup yields CDR1 MDHEN and CDR2 SYDVKM. The CDR3 is made up of 15 amino acids. V shed 3 bases and J shed 7 bases, with 16 bases lying between them. The DNA for the CDR3 is TGTGCCAGCAGTTTCGCTAGCGTGAGTATGAATGAGCAGTTCCTC. Its translation is CASSFASVSMNEQFL.

To note about this clonotype: One end of the junction fails to match germline, which may point to a read error. The V call is TRBV11-2, the J call TRBJ2-2, with D possibly being TRBD2 (6 bases). There are 13 residues in the CDR3. Germline CDR1 is SGHAT and CDR2 is FQNNGV. The DNA of the CDR3 is TGTGTCAGCAGCTTACGACAGACCGGGGGGCTGTTTTTT. As protein: CVSSLRQTGGLFF.

The CDR3 coding sequence is TGCGCCAGCAGCTTGTTTCCGGGAACAGATACGCAGTATTTT. Protein sequence: CASSLFPGTDTQYF. The rearrangement uses TRBV5-1 and TRBJ2-3, with D possibly matching TRBD2 (5 bases). The CDR3 sequence is 14 residues long. Germline V gene data show CDR1 as SGHRS and CDR2 as YFSETQ. V was trimmed by 1 base and J by 3 bases, leaving 9 bases between them.